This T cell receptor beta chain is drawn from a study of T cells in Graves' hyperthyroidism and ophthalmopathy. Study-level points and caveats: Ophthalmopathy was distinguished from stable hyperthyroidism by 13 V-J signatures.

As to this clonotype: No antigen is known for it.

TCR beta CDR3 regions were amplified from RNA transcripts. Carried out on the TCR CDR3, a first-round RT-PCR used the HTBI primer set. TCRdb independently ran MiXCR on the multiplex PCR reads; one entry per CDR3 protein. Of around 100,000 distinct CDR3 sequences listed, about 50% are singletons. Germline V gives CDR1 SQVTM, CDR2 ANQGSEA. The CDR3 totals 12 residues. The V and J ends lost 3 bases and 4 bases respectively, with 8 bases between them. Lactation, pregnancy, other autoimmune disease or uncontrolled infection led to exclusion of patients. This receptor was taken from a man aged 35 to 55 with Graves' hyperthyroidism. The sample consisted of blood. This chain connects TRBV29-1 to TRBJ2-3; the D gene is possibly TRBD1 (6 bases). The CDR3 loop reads CSVEAGADTQYF. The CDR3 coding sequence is TGCAGCGTTGAGGCAGGGGCAGATACGCAGTATTTT.